This TCR beta chain was sequenced in a study of CD8 T cells in Susac syndrome. The authors carried out high-throughput sequencing of TCR beta. They applied it to CD8+ and CD4+ T cells obtained from blood. Negative isolation yielded CD8+ and CD4+ T cells; FACS enriched TEMRA cells. Roughly 0.45 to 1 ug RNA was reverse transcribed with random hexamers. An immunoSEQ multiplex PCR generated amplified TCR beta CDR3 products spanning 54 Vbeta and 13 Jbeta. MiXCR, applied by TCRdb to the immunoSEQ multiplex PCR reads, yields one record per CDR3 protein. The sample includes about 200,000 distinct CDR3 sequences, about 94% seen only once; the top ten take around 0.1%. The CDR3 totals 17 residues. CDR1 and CDR2 (germline): SGHVS, FQNEAQ. The V gene end was trimmed by 0 bases and the J gene end by 0 bases; junction bases not matched to a gene: 4.

The clonotype comes from a human donor in good health. V gene TRBV7-8 combines with J gene TRBJ2-2; TRBD1 matches at 7 bases. Sequencing was done on a sample of CD4+ T cells from PBMCs. The CDR3 DNA reads as TGTGCCAGCAGCTTAGCCGCAACAGGGGCGAACACCGGGGAGCTGTTTTTT. Protein product: CASSLAATGANTGELFF.